Listed below are T cell receptor beta chains from one sample, sequenced in a study of CD4 T cell repertoires in COVID-19. The protocol was immunoSEQ multiplex PCR, while the TCRdb copy is restricted to in-frame clones and leaves out a portion. The repertoire consists of approximately 75,000 clones, with around four fifths occurring once and the leading ten covering over 0.45%. The sequencing here drew on CD4+ T cells from peripheral blood, taken after recovery from COVID-19. These receptors all come from a human donor who had COVID-19. CDR3s include the opening cysteine and the closing phenylalanine or tryptophan. A D gene is named only where the DNA matches it firmly. Size is omitted from some rows. Given values are once, few, many or a class for expanded clones.

v_gene	abundance	d_gene	j_gene	CDR3nt	CDR3aa
TRBV30	-	TRBD2	TRBJ2-7	TGTGCCTGGAGAACTAGCGGGAGATACGAGCAGTACTTC	CAWRTSGRYEQYF
TRBV10-2	-	TRBD1	TRBJ1-5	TGCGCCAGCAGAGCCACACAGGGGCAACCGCAGCATTTT	CASRATQGQPQHF
TRBV5-6	few	-	TRBJ2-3	TGTGCCAGCAGCACAAGCACAGATACGCAGTATTTT	CASSTSTDTQYF
TRBV6-5	-	-	TRBJ1-1	TGTGCCAGCAGTTACTCGGAAGGGAACACTGAAGCTTTCTTT	CASSYSEGNTEAFF
TRBV13	-	-	TRBJ1-6	TGTGCCAGCAGCGCCACAGGGAATTCACCCCTCCACTTT	CASSATGNSPLHF
TRBV3-1/TRBV3-2	many	-	TRBJ2-7	TGTGCCAGCAGCCAAAAGGTCGCAGGGGCCAAAGAGCAGTACTTC	CASSQKVAGAKEQYF
TRBV7-9	-	-	TRBJ1-1	TGTGCCAGCAGCCCCGAGGACAGAGTGGCTTTCTTT	CASSPEDRVAFF
TRBV5-6	-	-	TRBJ2-7	TGTGCCAGCAGCTCGGTTGACTCCTACGAGCAGTACTTC	CASSSVDSYEQYF
TRBV18	-	TRBD1	TRBJ2-7	TGTGCCAGCTCACCCCAACCGGGACAGGGAAATTACGAGCAGTACTTC	CASSPQPGQGNYEQYF
TRBV3-1/TRBV3-2	-	TRBD2	TRBJ2-1	TGTGCCAGCAGCCCTCTAGCGGGAGGGCCCTATGAGCAGTTCTTC	CASSPLAGGPYEQFF
TRBV7-2	-	-	TRBJ1-6	TGTGCCAGCAGCAACGACGGGTATAATTCACCCCTCCACTTT	CASSNDGYNSPLHF
TRBV6-6	few	-	TRBJ2-7	TGTGCCAGCAGTTACCCCCCCAGGGGCTACGAGCAGTACTTC	CASSYPPRGYEQYF
TRBV6-1	-	-	TRBJ2-1	TGTGCCAGCAGTGAAACGGCGGGCTCCTACAATGAGCAGTTCTTC	CASSETAGSYNEQFF
TRBV11-2	-	-	TRBJ1-4	TGTGCCAGCAGCCCCTTCGGGGGGCTCCGGGAAAAACTGTTTTTT	CASSPFGGLREKLFF
TRBV6-5	-	-	TRBJ2-7	TGTGCCAGCACTGGGCCCGGGACCTACGAGCAGTACTTC	CASTGPGTYEQYF
TRBV11-2	-	-	TRBJ1-2	TGTGCCAGCAGCTTAGGGCGGGTTGGCTACACCTTC	CASSLGRVGYTF
TRBV19	-	-	TRBJ2-6	TGTGCCAGTAGTATAGGATCCGGGGCCAACGTCCTGACTTTC	CASSIGSGANVLTF
TRBV13	-	TRBD1	TRBJ1-4	TGTGCCAGCAGCTCGACAGGGGGAACTAATGAAAAACTGTTTTTT	CASSSTGGTNEKLFF
TRBV6-5	few	-	TRBJ1-5	TGTGCCAGCACCGGACTTTTTGATCAGCCCCAGCATTTT	CASTGLFDQPQHF
TRBV19	-	TRBD1	TRBJ1-4	TGTGCCAGTAGTATGGGACAGGGCTACGAAAAACTGTTTTTT	CASSMGQGYEKLFF
TRBV28	-	TRBD2	TRBJ2-3	TGTGCCAGCAGTTTATTAATCTCCCGGGGGGGAGGGCCAGGGGATACGCAGTATTTT	CASSLLISRGGGPGDTQYF
TRBV3-1/TRBV3-2	-	-	TRBJ1-4	TGTGCCAGCAGCCAAGATCGGGAGGGTTATAATGAAAAACTGTTTTTT	CASSQDREGYNEKLFF
TRBV6-4	-	-	TRBJ2-2	TGTGCCAGCAGTCCCGTCGGGGGAGACACCGGGGAGCTGTTTTTT	CASSPVGGDTGELFF
TRBV5-1	-	TRBD2	TRBJ2-5	TGCGCCAGCAGCTTGTTGGGGGGGAGGAGCGCCCAAGAGACCCAGTACTTC	CASSLLGGRSAQETQYF
TRBV28	-	TRBD1	TRBJ2-3	TGTGCCAGCAACCCGGACAGGGGCACAGATACGCAGTATTTT	CASNPDRGTDTQYF
TRBV28	-	TRBD2	TRBJ2-1	TGTGCCAGCAGTCGCGGACTAGCGGGGGAGCAGTTCTTC	CASSRGLAGEQFF
TRBV5-4	-	TRBD2	TRBJ2-7	TGTGCCAGCAGCCCAGGACTAGCGGGGATTTCCTACGAGCAGTACTTC	CASSPGLAGISYEQYF
TRBV6-5	-	-	TRBJ2-5	TGTGCCAGCAGTCCCGGGACTCCGAAGACCCAGTACTTC	CASSPGTPKTQYF
TRBV10-3	-	-	TRBJ2-5	TGTGCCATCAGGGGCGGCCAAGAGACCCAGTACTTC	CAIRGGQETQYF
TRBV6-5	-	TRBD1	TRBJ1-2	TGTGCCAGCAGGCTGACAGGGGAACGGCACTATGGCTACACCTTC	CASRLTGERHYGYTF
TRBV28	once	-	TRBJ2-1	TGTGCCAGCACACAGGGTCGGGATGAGCAGTTCTTC	CASTQGRDEQFF
TRBV28	-	TRBD1	TRBJ2-2	TGTGCCAGCAGTGGGGGACAGGGGGTCGCCGGGGAGCTGTTTTTT	CASSGGQGVAGELFF
TRBV19	-	-	TRBJ2-5	TGTGCCAGTAGTCACAGGGACCGGGCCCACCAGACCCAGTACTTC	CASSHRDRAHQTQYF
TRBV12-3/TRBV12-4	-	-	TRBJ1-1	TGTGCCAGCAGCCACGACTGGAACACTGAAGCTTTCTTT	CASSHDWNTEAFF
TRBV30	-	TRBD1	TRBJ1-6	TGTGCCTGGAGTCCGGGACAGAATTCACCCCTCCACTTT	CAWSPGQNSPLHF
TRBV4-1	-	-	TRBJ1-6	TGCGCCAGCAGCCCGCTGGGGGGCTCCTATAATTCACCCCTCCACTTT	CASSPLGGSYNSPLHF
TRBV19	-	-	TRBJ1-1	TGTGCCAGTAAAGGAGGGGGAATTAGAACTGAAGCTTTCTTT	CASKGGGIRTEAFF
TRBV5-8	once	-	TRBJ2-5	TGTGCCAGCAGCTTGGTAACTCAGGAAGAGACCCAGTACTTC	CASSLVTQEETQYF
TRBV7-9	-	-	TRBJ2-3	TGTGCCAGCAGCCGACTAGGTGGGGGAGATACGCAGTATTTT	CASSRLGGGDTQYF
TRBV11-3	-	-	TRBJ2-7	TGTGCCAGCAGCCGCGCGGGACTGAACTACGAGCAGTACTTC	CASSRAGLNYEQYF
TRBV6-5	-	-	TRBJ2-1	TGTGCCAGCAGCGCTTTTACAGGGTACCACAATGAGCAGTTCTTC	CASSAFTGYHNEQFF
TRBV13	-	-	TRBJ1-1	TGTGCCAGCAGCTTAGTTGGGAGAGGGAACACTGAAGCTTTCTTT	CASSLVGRGNTEAFF